This TCR beta chain was obtained from a study of long-term antiretroviral therapy in people with HIV. Study results and caveats: Dominance of pre-ART expanded clones persisted, fluctuating and often declining after ART. ART adherence, viral resistance and therapy changes were not recorded. In HIV, the repertoires covered a tighter span of CDR3 lengths than in controls.

Sequencing relied on immunoSEQ assay v3.0, run at survey level. Profiling relied on immunoSEQ multiplex PCR, and the TCRdb table lists in-frame clones only, not all of them. The repertoire holds over 15,000 clones, 75% to 85% seen once, with roughly 10% in the top ten. The table lists this clone with a count of one. The antigen is undetermined. The specimen comprised unsorted PBMCs, sampled 0.2 years after starting antiretroviral therapy. This sequence was found in a woman aged 40 to 50 with HIV.

The CDR3, as DNA: TGTGCCATCAGTGAGAGGGGGAGGCAAGAGACCCAGTACTTC. Its translation: CAISERGRQETQYF. V usage is TRBV10-3 and J usage is TRBJ2-5, with D possibly being TRBD1 or TRBD2 (6 bases each). The CDR3 consists of 14 residues. V was cut by 2 bases and J by 2 bases, with 9 bases left in between. Germline V gene sequence: CDR1 ENHRY, CDR2 SYGVKD.